The rows below give T cell receptor beta chains drawn from one sample of a study of blood T cell repertoires in COVID-19. The method was immunoSEQ multiplex PCR; TCRdb's version includes in-frame clones alone and lacks a portion of them. Of about 12,000 clones in the sample, around 70% were seen once. The specimen was peripheral blood. The receptor set was obtained from a man between 60 and 75 years old with COVID-19, enrolled during active disease. Both conserved end residues are part of each CDR3. D genes are given only for firm matches. The size field is filled for only some rows; it gives once, few, many or a size class.

TRBJ2-2,TRBD2,-,TRBV5-1,TGCGCCAGCAGCTTGATAGGAGGGGAGGGCACCGGGGAGCTGTTTTTT,CASSLIGGEGTGELFF
TRBJ2-1,-,-,TRBV6-1,TGTGCCAGCAGTCCCCGTGCGGGAATAAGCCATGAGCAGTTCTTC,CASSPRAGISHEQFF
TRBJ2-3,-,-,TRBV13,TGTGCCAGCAGCTCACCACAGGGCCAGGTTACAGATACGCAGTATTTT,CASSSPQGQVTDTQYF
TRBJ2-5,-,-,TRBV6-2/TRBV6-3,TGTGCCAGCAGACCTGACAGAGTCCAAGAGACCCAGTACTTC,CASRPDRVQETQYF
TRBJ2-3,-,-,TRBV14,TGTGCCAGCAGCCAAGAAGTCGGGCGGGGGCGCACAGATACGCAGTATTTT,CASSQEVGRGRTDTQYF
TRBJ2-1,TRBD2,-,TRBV10-2,TGCGCCGCACGACGCCAGCGGGGGCCCGCGGGTGATGAGCAGTTCTTC,CAARRQRGPAGDEQFF
TRBJ2-2,TRBD1,once,TRBV24-1,TGTGCCACCAGTGATTTGGCAGGGGGCCTGGCGAACACCGGGGAGCTGTTTTTT,CATSDLAGGLANTGELFF
TRBJ2-7,TRBD2,-,TRBV7-2,TGTGCCAGCAGCCCAAGGGGGACTAGCCTCGGCGAGCAGTACTTC,CASSPRGTSLGEQYF
TRBJ2-2,TRBD1,-,TRBV2,TGTGCCAGCAACAGGGGGCTCTACACCGGGGAGCTGTTTTTT,CASNRGLYTGELFF
TRBJ1-1,-,once,TRBV6-5,TGTGCCAGCAGTTACTCCGGCCGGAGGGCTGAAGCTTTCTTT,CASSYSGRRAEAFF
TRBJ1-4,-,-,TRBV11-3,TGTGCCAGCAGCTTAGAGAACAGCCTGAATGAAAAACTGTTTTTT,CASSLENSLNEKLFF
TRBJ2-1,TRBD1,-,TRBV14,TGTGCCAGCAGCCGGAGACAGGGCTCCTACAATGAGCAGTTCTTC,CASSRRQGSYNEQFF
TRBJ2-2,TRBD2,-,TRBV5-4,TGTGCCAGCAGCTTGGAGGGTAGCGGGAGAACCGGGGAGCTGTTTTTT,CASSLEGSGRTGELFF
TRBJ2-7,TRBD2,-,TRBV6-2/TRBV6-3,TGTGCCAGCAGTCGAGCGGGGTATACCTACGAGCAGTACTTC,CASSRAGYTYEQYF
TRBJ1-2,-,-,TRBV28,TGTGCCAGCAGTTTACTACAGGGTTTGAATGGCTACACCTTC,CASSLLQGLNGYTF
TRBJ2-1,-,once,TRBV6-5,TGTGCCAGCACTAGCCCGGGGAGTTGGAATGAGCAGTTCTTC,CASTSPGSWNEQFF
TRBJ1-4,-,-,TRBV7-9,TGTGCCAGCAGCTTAGAGCGAACCCTTAGGAATGAAAAACTGTTTTTT,CASSLERTLRNEKLFF
TRBJ1-5,TRBD1,-,TRBV5-6,TGTGCCAGCAGCTTTGAGGGGGCGCAGGGCAATCAGCCCCAGCATTTT,CASSFEGAQGNQPQHF
TRBJ1-5,TRBD1,-,TRBV2,TGTGCCAGCAGCCCCAAGGGGGCAGATAGCAATCAGCCCCAGCATTTT,CASSPKGADSNQPQHF
TRBJ1-1,-,large,TRBV5-1,TGCGCCAGCAGCTTTCAGGGTATGAACACTGAAGCTTTCTTT,CASSFQGMNTEAFF
TRBJ2-1,-,-,TRBV11-3,TGTGCCAGCAGCTTCGGAGGCAATGAGCAGTTCTTC,CASSFGGNEQFF
TRBJ2-7,-,once,TRBV30,TGTGCCTGGCTTACAGGGTCCTACGAGCAGTACTTC,CAWLTGSYEQYF
TRBJ2-2,-,-,TRBV18,TGTGCCAGCTCACCAGCAGGAGGGACCGGGGAGCTGTTTTTT,CASSPAGGTGELFF
TRBJ2-7,-,-,TRBV15,TGTGCCACCAGCAGAAAGGGGTCCACCTACGAGCAGTACTTC,CATSRKGSTYEQYF
TRBJ2-1,-,-,TRBV5-6,TGTGCCAGCAGCTCCCGCGGAGGGAACTACAATGAGCAGTTCTTC,CASSSRGGNYNEQFF
TRBJ1-5,-,-,TRBV7-6,TGTGCCAGCAGCTTAGCGCATGGGGGCCGGGGTAGCAATCAGCCCCAGCATTTT,CASSLAHGGRGSNQPQHF
TRBJ1-6,TRBD1,-,TRBV10-3,TGTGCCATCAGTGAGCGGACAGGGGGCGGAAATTCACCCCTCCACTTT,CAISERTGGGNSPLHF
TRBJ1-2,-,-,TRBV5-6,TGTGCCAGCAGCGTCGCTGGAGGGAACTATGGCTACACCTTC,CASSVAGGNYGYTF
TRBJ1-1,-,-,TRBV7-2,TGTGCCAGTTCCCTCAATTGGGGGGGAAGGACTGAAGCTTTCTTT,CASSLNWGGRTEAFF
TRBJ2-7,-,medium-sized,TRBV10-3,TGTGCCATCAGTGAGTCACAGGGTCCCTACGAGCAGTACTTC,CAISESQGPYEQYF
TRBJ2-7,-,-,TRBV28,TGTGCCAGCAGGGCCCCCTACGAGCAGTACTTC,CASRAPYEQYF
TRBJ1-2,-,-,TRBV19,TGTGCCAGTAGTGACTGGTATGGCTACACCTTC,CASSDWYGYTF
TRBJ1-1,TRBD1,-,TRBV19,TGTGCCAGTAGTATACAGGGGGTGAACACTGAAGCTTTCTTT,CASSIQGVNTEAFF
TRBJ2-2,TRBD1,few,TRBV5-4,TGTGCCAGCAGCAACGGACAGGTTGGATACACCGGGGAGCTGTTTTTT,CASSNGQVGYTGELFF
TRBJ2-7,-,-,TRBV13,TGTGCCTCGAGCGGTGACAGGCCCCCTCGTGAGCAGTACTTC,CASSGDRPPREQYF
TRBJ2-3,-,-,TRBV10-2,TGCGCCAGCAGTGAGCGGGGGTTCACAGATACGCAGTATTTT,CASSERGFTDTQYF
TRBJ1-1,-,-,TRBV30,TGTGCCTGGAGCCCAGGGAACACTGAAGCTTTCTTT,CAWSPGNTEAFF